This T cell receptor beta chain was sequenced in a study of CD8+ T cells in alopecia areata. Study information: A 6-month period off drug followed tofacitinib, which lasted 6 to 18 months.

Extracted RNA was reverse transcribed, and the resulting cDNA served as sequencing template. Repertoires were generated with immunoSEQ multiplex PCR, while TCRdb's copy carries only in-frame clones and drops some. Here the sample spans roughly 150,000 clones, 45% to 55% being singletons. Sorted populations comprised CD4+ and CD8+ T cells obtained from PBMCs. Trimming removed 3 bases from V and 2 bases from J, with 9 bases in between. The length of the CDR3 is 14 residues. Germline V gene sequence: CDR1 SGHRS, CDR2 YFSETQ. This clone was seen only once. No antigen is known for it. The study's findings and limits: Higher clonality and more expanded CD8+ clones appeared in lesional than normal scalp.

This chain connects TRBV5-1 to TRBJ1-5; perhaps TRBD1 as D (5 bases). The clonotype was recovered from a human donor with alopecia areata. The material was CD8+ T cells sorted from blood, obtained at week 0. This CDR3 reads CASSSSGGNQPQHF. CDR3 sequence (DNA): TGCGCCAGCAGCTCCTCGGGGGGCAATCAGCCCCAGCATTTT.